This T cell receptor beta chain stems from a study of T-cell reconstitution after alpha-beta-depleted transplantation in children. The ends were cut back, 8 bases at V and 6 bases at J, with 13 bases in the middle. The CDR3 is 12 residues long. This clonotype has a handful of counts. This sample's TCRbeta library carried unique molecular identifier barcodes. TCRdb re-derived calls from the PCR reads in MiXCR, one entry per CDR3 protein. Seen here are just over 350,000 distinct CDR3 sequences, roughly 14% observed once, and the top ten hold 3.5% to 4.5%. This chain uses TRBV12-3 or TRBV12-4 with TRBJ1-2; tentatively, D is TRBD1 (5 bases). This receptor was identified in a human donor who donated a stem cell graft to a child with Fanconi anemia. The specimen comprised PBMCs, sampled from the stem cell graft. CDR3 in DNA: TGTGCCAGCTCAGGGCAGTTCAATGGCTACACCTTC. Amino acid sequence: CASSGQFNGYTF.